This TCR beta chain came from a study of cytomegalovirus exposure and HLA in healthy donors. As for the donors, each was a healthy bone marrow donor. The PCR ran on 60 Vbeta and 13 Jbeta primers. Only in-frame clones appear in the TCRdb table, and some are missing; sequencing was by immunoSEQ multiplex PCR. The sample has about 120,000 clones; roughly four fifths are singletons. This TCR was recovered from a middle-aged woman in good health and CMV-seropositive. The sample comprised PBMCs.

CDR3 sequence: CAWSTGVRTAEAFF. DNA of the CDR3: TGTGCCTGGAGTACGGGAGTCCGAACGGCTGAAGCTTTCTTT. The chain has TRBV30 and TRBJ1-1; D is undetermined. CDR1 and CDR2 (germline): GTSNPN, SVGIG (reference sequence). V lost 2 bases and J lost 6, with 16 bases in between. The CDR3 is 14 amino acids.